This TCR beta chain was observed in a study of T-cell reconstitution after alpha-beta-depleted transplantation in children. Molecular barcoding with unique molecular identifiers was used for the TCRbeta library. TCRdb re-called the PCR reads through MiXCR, storing one row per CDR3 protein. The sample shows under 150,000 distinct CDR3 sequences, roughly 10% of them seen only once. The study, taken as a whole, reports: It was reported that alpha-beta T cells came from several hundred expanded graft clones (about two months after transplant). The high TCRbeta diversity at day 60 in some patients came from surviving recipient T cells and thymic progenitors. Newly generated T cells supplied most T-cell counts and diversity one year post-transplant.

In regard to this clonotype: No antigen is known for it.

This TCR was recovered from a girl under three years old who had a stem cell transplant for combined immunodeficiency, so the T cells may come from the graft donor. The material sequenced was PBMCs, mostly from graft donor cells, taken 180 days after TCRalphabeta/CD19-depleted stem cell transplant.

CDR3 nucleotide sequence: TGTGCCAGCAGTTCCCCAAACGGGAAATACTCCTACGAGCAGTACTTC. Translation gives CASSSPNGKYSYEQYF. The J gene is TRBJ2-7, the V gene TRBV28; D is perhaps TRBD2 (5 bases). The germline CDR1 and CDR2 sequences are MDHEN and SYDVKM. Trimming removed 4 bases from V and 0 bases from J, with 16 bases in between. The CDR3 runs 16 residues.